This T cell receptor (beta chain) was profiled in a study of blood T cells in healthy people across ages. Findings and limits, study-wide: The study could not conclusively compare naive and antigen-experienced cells, given its unsorted PBMCs. The fall in TCR beta diversity per million T cells was roughly linear with age. Estimated diversity across one million T cells was deemed an underestimate.

Together with a sample-barcoded 5' primer, a J-beta primer mix was included in a second PCR lasting 7 to 11 cycles. TCRdb fed the 5' RACE reads into MiXCR, producing one record per CDR3 protein. This sample has around 2 million distinct CDR3 sequences, with approximately 40% found just once. CDR3 length: 15 residues. Germline CDR1 SQVTM, CDR2 ANQGSEA. V was clipped by 1 base and J by 0 bases, with 10 bases between them. Remarks on this clonotype: The antigen remains undetermined.

This TCR derives from a human donor in good health. The chain carries TRBV29-1 and TRBJ2-1, with D unclear. The sequenced sample consisted of blood. CDR3 sequence: CSVEGPDRSYNEQFF. CDR3 sequence (DNA): TGCAGCGTTGAAGGGCCAGACCGCTCCTACAATGAGCAGTTCTTC.